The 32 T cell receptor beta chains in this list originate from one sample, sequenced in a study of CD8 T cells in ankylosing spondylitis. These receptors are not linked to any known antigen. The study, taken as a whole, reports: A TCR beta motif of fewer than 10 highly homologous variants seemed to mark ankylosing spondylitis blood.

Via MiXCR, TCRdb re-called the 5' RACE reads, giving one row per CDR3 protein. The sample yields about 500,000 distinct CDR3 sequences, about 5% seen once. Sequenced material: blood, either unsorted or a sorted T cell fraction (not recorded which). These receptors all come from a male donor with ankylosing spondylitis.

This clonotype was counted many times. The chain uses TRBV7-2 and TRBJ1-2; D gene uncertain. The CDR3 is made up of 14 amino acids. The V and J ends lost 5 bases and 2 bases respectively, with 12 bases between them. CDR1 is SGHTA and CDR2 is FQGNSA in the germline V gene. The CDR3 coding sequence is TGTGCCAGCAGCCCGGGGTACCAGAACTATGGCTACACCTTC. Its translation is CASSPGYQNYGYTF.

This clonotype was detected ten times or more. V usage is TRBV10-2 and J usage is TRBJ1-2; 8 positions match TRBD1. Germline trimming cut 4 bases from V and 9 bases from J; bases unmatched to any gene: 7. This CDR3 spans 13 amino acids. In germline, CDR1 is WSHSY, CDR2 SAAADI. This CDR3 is CASSGRTGSSYTF. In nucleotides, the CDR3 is TGCGCCAGCAGTGGACGGACAGGGTCAAGCTACACCTTC.

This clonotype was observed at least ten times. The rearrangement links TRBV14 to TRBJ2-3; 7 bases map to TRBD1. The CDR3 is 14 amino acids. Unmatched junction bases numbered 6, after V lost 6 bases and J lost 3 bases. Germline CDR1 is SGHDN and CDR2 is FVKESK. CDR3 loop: CASSRNRGTDTQYF. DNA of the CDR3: TGTGCCAGCAGTAGAAACAGGGGTACAGATACGCAGTATTTT.

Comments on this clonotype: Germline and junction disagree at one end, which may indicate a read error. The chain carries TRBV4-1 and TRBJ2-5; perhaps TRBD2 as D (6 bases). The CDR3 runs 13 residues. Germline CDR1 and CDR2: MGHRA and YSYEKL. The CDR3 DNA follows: TGCACCAGCAGCCGAGGGACTCTGGAGACCCAGTACTTC. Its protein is CTSSRGTLETQYF.

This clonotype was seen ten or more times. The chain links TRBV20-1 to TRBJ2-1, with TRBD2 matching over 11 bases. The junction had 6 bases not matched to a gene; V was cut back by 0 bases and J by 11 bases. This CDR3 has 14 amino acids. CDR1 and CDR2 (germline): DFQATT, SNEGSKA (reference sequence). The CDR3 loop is CSARDPRLAGKQFF. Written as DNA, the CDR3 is TGCAGTGCTAGAGATCCCAGACTAGCGGGAAAGCAGTTCTTC.

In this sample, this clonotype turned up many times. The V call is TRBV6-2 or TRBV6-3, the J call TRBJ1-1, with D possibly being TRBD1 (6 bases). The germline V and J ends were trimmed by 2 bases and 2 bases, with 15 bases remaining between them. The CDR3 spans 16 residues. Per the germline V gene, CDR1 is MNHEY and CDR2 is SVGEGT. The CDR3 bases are TGTGCCAGCAGTTACCCCTTTAACAGGGACAACACTGAAGCTTTCTTT. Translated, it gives CASSYPFNRDNTEAFF.

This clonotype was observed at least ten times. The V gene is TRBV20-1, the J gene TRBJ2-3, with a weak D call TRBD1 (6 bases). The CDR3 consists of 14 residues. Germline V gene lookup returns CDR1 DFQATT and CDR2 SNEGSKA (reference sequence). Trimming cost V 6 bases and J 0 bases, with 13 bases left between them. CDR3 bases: TGCAGTGCCCTGCGACAGGCAAGCACAGATACGCAGTATTTT. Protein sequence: CSALRQASTDTQYF.

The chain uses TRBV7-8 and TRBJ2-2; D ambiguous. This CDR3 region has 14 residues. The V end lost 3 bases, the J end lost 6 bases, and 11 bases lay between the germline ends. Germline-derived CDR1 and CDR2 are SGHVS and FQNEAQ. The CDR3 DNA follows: TGTGCCAGCAGCTTGCTGGCCTTCGCCGGGGAGCTGTTTTTT. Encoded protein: CASSLLAFAGELFF.

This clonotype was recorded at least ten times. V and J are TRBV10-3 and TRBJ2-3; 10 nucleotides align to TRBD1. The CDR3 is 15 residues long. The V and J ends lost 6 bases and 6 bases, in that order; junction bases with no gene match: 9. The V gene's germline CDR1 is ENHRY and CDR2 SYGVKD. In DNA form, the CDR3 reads TGTGCCATCAGGCCAGGGGACAGGGGTCGGGATACGCAGTATTTT. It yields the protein CAIRPGDRGRDTQYF.

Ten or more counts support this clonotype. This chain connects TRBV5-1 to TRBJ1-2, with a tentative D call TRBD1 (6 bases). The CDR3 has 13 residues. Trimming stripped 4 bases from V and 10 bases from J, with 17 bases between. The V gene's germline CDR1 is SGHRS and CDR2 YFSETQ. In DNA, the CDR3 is TGCGCCAGCAGCGCACAGGGACATGATGTCTACACCTTC. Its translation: CASSAQGHDVYTF.

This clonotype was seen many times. As DNA, the CDR3 is TGTGCCAGCAGCGTCGGCAGGGTGAACACTGAAGCTTTCTTT. It codes for CASSVGRVNTEAFF. The rearrangement joins TRBV9 to TRBJ1-1; possible D gene TRBD1, 5 bases. There are 14 residues in the CDR3. Trimming left V 2 bases short and J 0 bases short, with 8 bases between. The germline V gene has CDR1 SGDLS and CDR2 YYNGEE.

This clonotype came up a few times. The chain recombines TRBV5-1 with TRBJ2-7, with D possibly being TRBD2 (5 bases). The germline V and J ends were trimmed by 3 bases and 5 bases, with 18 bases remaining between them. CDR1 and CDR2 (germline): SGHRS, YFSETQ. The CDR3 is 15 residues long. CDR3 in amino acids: CASSWTEGSVHEQYF. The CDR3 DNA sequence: TGCGCCAGCAGCTGGACCGAGGGATCAGTTCACGAGCAGTACTTC. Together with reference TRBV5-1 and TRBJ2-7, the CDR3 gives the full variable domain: KAGVTQTPRYLIKTRGQQVTLSCSPISGHRSVSWYQQTPGQGLQFLFEYFSETQRNKGNFPGRFSGRQFSNSRSEMNVSTLELGDSALYLCASSWTEGSVHEQYFGPGTRLTVT.

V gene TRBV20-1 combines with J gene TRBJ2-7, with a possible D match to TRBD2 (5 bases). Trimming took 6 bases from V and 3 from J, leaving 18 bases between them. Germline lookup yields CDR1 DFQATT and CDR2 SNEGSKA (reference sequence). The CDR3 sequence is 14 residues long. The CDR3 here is CSARGRTGSYEQYF. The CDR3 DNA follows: TGCAGTGCCCGAGGGCGGACGGGGAGCTACGAGCAGTACTTC.

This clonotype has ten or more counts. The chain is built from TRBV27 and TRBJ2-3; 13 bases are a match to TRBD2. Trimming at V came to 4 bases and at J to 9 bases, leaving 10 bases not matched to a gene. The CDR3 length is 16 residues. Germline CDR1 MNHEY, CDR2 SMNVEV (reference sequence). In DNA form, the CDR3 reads TGTGCCAGCAGTTCCTTACTAGCGGGAGGGCCAGGAACGCAGTATTTT. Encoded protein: CASSSLLAGGPGTQYF.

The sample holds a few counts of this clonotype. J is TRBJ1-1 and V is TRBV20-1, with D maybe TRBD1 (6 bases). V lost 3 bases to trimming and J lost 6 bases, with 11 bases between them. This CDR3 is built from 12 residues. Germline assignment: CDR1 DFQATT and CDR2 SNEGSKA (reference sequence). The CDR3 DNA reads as TGCAGTGCTAGTCAGGGGATGGCTGAAGCTTTCTTT. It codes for CSASQGMAEAFF.

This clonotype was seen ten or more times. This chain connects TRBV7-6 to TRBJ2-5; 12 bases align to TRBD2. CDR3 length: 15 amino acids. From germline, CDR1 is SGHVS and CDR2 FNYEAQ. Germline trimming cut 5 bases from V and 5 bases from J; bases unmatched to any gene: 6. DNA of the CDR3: TGTGCCAGCAGCCGACTAGCGGGAGTTATGGAGACCCAGTACTTC. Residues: CASSRLAGVMETQYF.

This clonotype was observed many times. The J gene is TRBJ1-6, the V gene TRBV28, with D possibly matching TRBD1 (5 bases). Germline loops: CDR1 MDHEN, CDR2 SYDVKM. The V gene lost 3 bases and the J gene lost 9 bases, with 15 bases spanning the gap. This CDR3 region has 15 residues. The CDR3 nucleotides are TGTGCCAGCAGTTTCGCGGGCCGAGGGGTTTCACCCCTCCACTTT. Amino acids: CASSFAGRGVSPLHF.

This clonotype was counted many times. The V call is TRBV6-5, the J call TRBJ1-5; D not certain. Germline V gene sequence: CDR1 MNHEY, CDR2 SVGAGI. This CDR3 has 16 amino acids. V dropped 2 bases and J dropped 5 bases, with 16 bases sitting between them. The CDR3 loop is CASSYKAGARDQPQHF. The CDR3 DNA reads TGTGCCAGCAGTTACAAGGCAGGCGCGAGGGATCAGCCCCAGCATTTT.

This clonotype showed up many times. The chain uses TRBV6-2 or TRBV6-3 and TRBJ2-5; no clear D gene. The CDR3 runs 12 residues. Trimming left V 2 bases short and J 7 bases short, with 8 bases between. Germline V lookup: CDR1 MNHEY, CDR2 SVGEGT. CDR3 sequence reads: CASSYAKRTQYF. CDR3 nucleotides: TGTGCCAGCAGTTACGCGAAAAGGACCCAGTACTTC.

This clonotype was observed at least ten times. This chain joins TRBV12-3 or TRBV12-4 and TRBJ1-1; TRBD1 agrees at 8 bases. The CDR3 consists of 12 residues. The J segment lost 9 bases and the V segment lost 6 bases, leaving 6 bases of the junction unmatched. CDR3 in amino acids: CASSSDRGKAFF. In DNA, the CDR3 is TGTGCCAGCAGCTCTGACAGGGGCAAAGCTTTCTTT.

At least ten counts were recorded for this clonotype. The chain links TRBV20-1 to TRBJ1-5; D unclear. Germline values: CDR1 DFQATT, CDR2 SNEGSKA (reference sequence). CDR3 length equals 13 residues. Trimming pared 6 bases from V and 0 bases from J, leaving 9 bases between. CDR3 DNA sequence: TGCAGTGCGAACAGAGATAGCAATCAGCCCCAGCATTTT. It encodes CSANRDSNQPQHF.

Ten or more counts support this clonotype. The DNA of the CDR3 is TGTGCCAGCAGTGACCATAGCGGGTACCGGCAAGAGACCCAGTACTTC. It encodes CASSDHSGYRQETQYF. The chain has TRBV6-2 or TRBV6-3 and TRBJ2-5, with 7 bases matching TRBD2. The CDR3 contains 16 residues. Trimming took 5 bases from V and 2 from J; bases not matched to a gene: 11. Germline V lookup: CDR1 MNHEY, CDR2 SVGEGT.

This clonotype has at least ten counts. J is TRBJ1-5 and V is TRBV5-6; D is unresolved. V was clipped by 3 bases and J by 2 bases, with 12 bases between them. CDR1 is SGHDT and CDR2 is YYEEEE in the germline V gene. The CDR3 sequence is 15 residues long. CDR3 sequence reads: CASSSFLGGNQPQHF. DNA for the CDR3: TGTGCCAGCAGCTCATTTCTCGGGGGCAATCAGCCCCAGCATTTT.

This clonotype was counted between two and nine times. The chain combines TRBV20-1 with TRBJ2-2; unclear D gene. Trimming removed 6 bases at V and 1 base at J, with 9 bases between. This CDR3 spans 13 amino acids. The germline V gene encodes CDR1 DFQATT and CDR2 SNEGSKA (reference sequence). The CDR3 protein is CSAPLWNTGELFF. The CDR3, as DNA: TGCAGTGCACCACTATGGAACACCGGGGAGCTGTTTTTT.

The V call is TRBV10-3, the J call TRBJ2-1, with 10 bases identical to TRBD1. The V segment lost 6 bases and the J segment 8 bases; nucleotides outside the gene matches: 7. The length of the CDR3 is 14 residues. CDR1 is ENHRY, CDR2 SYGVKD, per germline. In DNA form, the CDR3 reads TGTGCCATCAGAGGGACAGGGGAGGAGGATGAGCAGTTCTTC. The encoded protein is CAIRGTGEEDEQFF.

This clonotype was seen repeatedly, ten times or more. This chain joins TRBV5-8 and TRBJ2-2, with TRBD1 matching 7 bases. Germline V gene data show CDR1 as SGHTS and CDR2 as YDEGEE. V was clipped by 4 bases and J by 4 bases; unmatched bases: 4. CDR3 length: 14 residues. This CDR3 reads CASSMTGITGELFF. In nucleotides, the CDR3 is TGTGCCAGCAGCATGACAGGGATCACCGGGGAGCTGTTTTTT. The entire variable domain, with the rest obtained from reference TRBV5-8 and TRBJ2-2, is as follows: EAGVTQSPTHLIKTRGQQATLRCSPISGHTSVYWYQQALGLGLQFLLWYDEGEERNRGNFPPRFSGRQFPNYSSELNVNALELEDSALYLCASSMTGITGELFFGEGSRLTVL.

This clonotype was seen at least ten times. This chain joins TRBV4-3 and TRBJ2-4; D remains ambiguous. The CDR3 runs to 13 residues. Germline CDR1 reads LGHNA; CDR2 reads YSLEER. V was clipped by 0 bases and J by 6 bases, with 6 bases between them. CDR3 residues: CASSQEDGNIQYF. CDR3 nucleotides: TGCGCCAGCAGCCAAGAGGACGGAAACATTCAGTACTTC.

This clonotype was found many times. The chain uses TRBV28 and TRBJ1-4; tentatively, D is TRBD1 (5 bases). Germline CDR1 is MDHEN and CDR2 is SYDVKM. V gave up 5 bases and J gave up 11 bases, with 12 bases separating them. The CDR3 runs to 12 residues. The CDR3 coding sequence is TGTGCCAGCAGTGCAGATCAGGGTAAACTGTTTTTT. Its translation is CASSADQGKLFF.

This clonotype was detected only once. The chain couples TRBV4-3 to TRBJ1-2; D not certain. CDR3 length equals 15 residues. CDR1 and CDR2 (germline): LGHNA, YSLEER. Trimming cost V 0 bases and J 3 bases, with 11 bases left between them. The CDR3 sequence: CASSQDGPADYGYTF. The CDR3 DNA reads TGCGCCAGCAGCCAAGATGGCCCAGCGGACTATGGCTACACCTTC.

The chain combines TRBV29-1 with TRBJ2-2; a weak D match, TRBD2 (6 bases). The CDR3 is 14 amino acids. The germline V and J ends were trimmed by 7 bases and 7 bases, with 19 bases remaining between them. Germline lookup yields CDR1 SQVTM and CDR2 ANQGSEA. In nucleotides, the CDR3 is TGCAGCGATTGGGGGGATTCGGTAAACGGGGAGCTGTTTTTT. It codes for CSDWGDSVNGELFF.

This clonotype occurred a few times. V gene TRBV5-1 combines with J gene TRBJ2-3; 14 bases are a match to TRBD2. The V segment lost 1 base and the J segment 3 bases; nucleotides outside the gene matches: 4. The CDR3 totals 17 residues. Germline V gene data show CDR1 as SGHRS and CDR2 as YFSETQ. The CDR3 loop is CASSLWTSGRRTDTQYF. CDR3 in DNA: TGCGCCAGCAGCTTGTGGACTAGCGGGAGGCGGACAGATACGCAGTATTTT.

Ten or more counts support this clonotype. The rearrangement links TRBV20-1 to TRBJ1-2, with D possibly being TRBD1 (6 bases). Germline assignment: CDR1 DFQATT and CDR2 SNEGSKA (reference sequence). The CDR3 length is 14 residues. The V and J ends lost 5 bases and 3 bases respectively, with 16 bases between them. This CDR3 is CSAGGGGLYYGYTF. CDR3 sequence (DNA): TGCAGTGCTGGAGGGGGGGGACTTTACTATGGCTACACCTTC.